Listed here are 3 T cell receptor beta chains from one sample, sequenced in a study of blood T cell repertoires in COVID-19. The data were produced by immunoSEQ multiplex PCR, yet TCRdb's version contains in-frame clones alone and is incomplete. Of about 280,000 clones in the sample, 83% are singletons; the top ten hold approximately 9%. Material for sequencing was peripheral blood. The receptor set was obtained from a woman aged 45 to 65 who had recovered from COVID-19.

J is TRBJ2-1 and V is TRBV19; possible D gene TRBD1, 6 bases. The V gene's germline CDR1 is LNHDA and CDR2 SQIVND (reference sequence). CDR3 length: 14 residues. The V gene lost 5 bases and the J gene lost 1 base, with 9 bases spanning the gap. For the CDR3, the DNA is TGTGCCAGTAGTCTGGGACAATCCTACAATGAGCAGTTCTTC. It codes for CASSLGQSYNEQFF.

The chain is built from TRBV28 and TRBJ1-4; TRBD1 agrees at 7 bases. Germline CDR1 MDHEN, CDR2 SYDVKM. After removal of 4 bases from V and 9 bases from J, the junction contained 17 bases not matched to a gene. The CDR3 covers 17 residues. CDR3 sequence: CASSSSSAGGSYKKLFF. Here the CDR3 DNA reads TGTGCCAGCAGTTCCTCATCCGCAGGGGGAAGTTATAAAAAACTGTTTTTT. The full variable domain, completed using reference TRBV28 and TRBJ1-4, is DVKVTQSSRYLVKRTGEKVFLECVQDMDHENMFWYRQDPGLGLRLIYFSYDVKMKEKGDIPEGYSVSREKKERFSLILESASTNQTSMYLCASSSSSAGGSYKKLFFGSGTQLSVL.

This clone was detected a few times. The rearrangement joins TRBV19 to TRBJ1-1; D ambiguous. The V end lost 4 bases, the J end lost 1 base, and 7 bases lay between the germline ends. The CDR3 length is 13 residues. Germline values: CDR1 LNHDA, CDR2 SQIVND (reference sequence). The CDR3 region has the DNA TGTGCCAGTAGTAGTGTGGCGAACACTGAAGCTTTCTTT. It codes for CASSSVANTEAFF.